This T cell receptor beta chain was identified in a study of OX40 agonist ivuxolimab in advanced cancers. At the level of the study: Recorded diagnoses for dose-escalation patients were hepatocellular carcinoma, melanoma, renal cell or head and neck cancer. The eligibility criteria allowed prior anti-PD-1, anti-PD-L1 or anti-CTLA-4 therapy, and 40% had some.

The J segment lost 7 bases and the V segment lost 6 bases, leaving 7 bases of the junction unmatched. The CDR3 is 14 residues long. Germline CDR1 and CDR2: MNHEY and SMNVEV (reference sequence). Study outcomes and limitations: On average, a greater number of expanded clones characterised CD8+ T cells relative to CD4+.

Turning to this clone: Its antigen is unknown.

Data came from immunoSEQ multiplex PCR; TCRdb stores just in-frame clones and leaves some out. Here the sample spans tens of thousands of clones, 75% to 85% being singletons. The sample in question was CD4+ or CD8+ T cells sorted from blood, obtained in a trial of the OX40 agonist ivuxolimab. This TCR came from an adult with an advanced solid tumor such as melanoma, head and neck, liver or kidney cancer. This rearrangement joins TRBV27 to TRBJ1-4; TRBD1 matches at 8 bases. This CDR3 is CASSQGARVEKLFF. In nucleotides, the CDR3 is TGTGCCAGCAGCCAGGGGGCGAGGGTTGAAAAACTGTTTTTT. Using reference TRBV27 and TRBJ1-4 for the parts outside the CDR3, the full variable domain is EAQVTQNPRYLITVTGKKLTVTCSQNMNHEYMSWYRQDPGLGLRQIYYSMNVEVTDKGDVPEGYKVSRKEKRNFPLILESPSPNQTSLYFCASSQGARVEKLFFGSGTQLSVL.